The 30 T cell receptor beta chains listed next were all sequenced from one sample in a study of blood T cells in healthy people across ages. Sample-barcoded 5' priming and a J-beta primer mix drove a second PCR of 7 to 11 cycles. TCRdb used MiXCR to reprocess the 5' RACE reads, holding one entry per CDR3 protein. The data show about 1.8 million distinct CDR3 sequences, with roughly 49% seen just once and 2.1% held by the top ten. The sample comprised blood. These receptors all come from a woman aged 40 to 49 in good health.

The chain links TRBV7-2 to TRBJ1-1, with TRBD1 matching 7 bases. This CDR3 region has 16 residues. V shed 6 bases, J shed 0 bases, and the junction held 10 bases outside the gene matches. Germline CDR1 and CDR2: SGHTA and FQGNSA. CDR3 sequence (DNA): TGTGCCAGCAGATCCCCTACACAGGGGCTGAACACTGAAGCTTTCTTT. Residues: CASRSPTQGLNTEAFF. Drawing the rest from reference TRBV7-2 and TRBJ1-1, the complete variable domain is GAGVSQSPSNKVTEKGKDVELRCDPISGHTALYWYRQSLGQGLEFLIYFQGNSAPDKSGLPSDRFSAERTGGSVSTLTIQRTQQEDSAVYLCASRSPTQGLNTEAFFGQGTRLTVV.

This clonotype was detected only a few times. The chain is built from TRBV6-2 or TRBV6-3 and TRBJ2-1; 8 bases agree with TRBD2. Germline trimming cut 4 bases from V and 8 bases from J; bases unmatched to any gene: 7. The CDR3 runs to 14 residues. Germline-derived CDR1 and CDR2 are MNHEY and SVGEGT. The CDR3 sequence: CASSWVGGADEQFF. The CDR3 DNA reads TGTGCCAGCAGTTGGGTCGGGGGGGCCGATGAGCAGTTCTTC.

V and J are TRBV5-6 and TRBJ1-2; 7 bases fit TRBD1. The V and J ends lost 4 bases and 3 bases, in that order; junction bases with no gene match: 9. This CDR3 comprises 15 residues. Germline V CDR1 and CDR2: SGHDT, YYEEEE. The CDR3 sequence is CASSPRGRGDYGYTF. CDR3 sequence (DNA): TGTGCCAGCAGCCCAAGAGGCAGGGGGGACTATGGCTACACCTTC.

The chain links TRBV28 to TRBJ2-1; D is perhaps TRBD1 or TRBD2 (5 bases each). This CDR3 is built from 15 residues. Germline V gives CDR1 MDHEN, CDR2 SYDVKM. V was clipped by 4 bases and J by 10 bases, with 20 bases between them. CDR3: CASSSGTLRIGEQFF. The DNA for the CDR3 is TGTGCCAGCAGTTCCGGGACCCTAAGGATAGGGGAGCAGTTCTTC.

This clonotype was counted only a few times. This rearrangement joins TRBV12-3 or TRBV12-4 to TRBJ2-1; perhaps TRBD2 as D (5 bases). The CDR3 totals 13 residues. V gave up 4 bases and J gave up 4 bases, with 8 bases separating them. The DNA of the CDR3 is TGTGCCAGCAGTTACGGGGATTACAATGAGCAGTTCTTC. Protein sequence: CASSYGDYNEQFF.

This sequence joins TRBV20-1 and TRBJ2-5; tentative D call: TRBD1 (6 bases). This CDR3 has 12 amino acids. Germline CDR1 reads DFQATT; CDR2 reads SNEGSKA (reference sequence). Trimming stripped 8 bases from V and 5 bases from J, with 15 bases between. CDR3 bases: TGCAGTACTATTAGGGGGTCCGAGACCCAGTACTTC. It encodes CSTIRGSETQYF.

The rearrangement uses TRBV9 and TRBJ1-3, with D maybe TRBD1 (5 bases). The V end lost 0 bases, the J end lost 0 bases, and 10 bases lay between the germline ends. CDR1 is SGDLS, CDR2 YYNGEE, per germline. This CDR3 region has 16 residues. The CDR3 here is CASSVAEGSSGNTIYF. Here the CDR3 DNA reads TGTGCCAGCAGCGTAGCGGAGGGGTCCTCTGGAAACACCATATATTTT.

This chain joins TRBV24-1 and TRBJ2-3; 7 nucleotides align to TRBD2. Germline lookup yields CDR1 KGHDR and CDR2 SFDVKD. The CDR3 consists of 13 residues. The V segment lost 10 bases and the J segment 0 bases; nucleotides outside the gene matches: 3. The CDR3 DNA sequence: TGTGCCACTGGGGAGGGTAGCACAGATACGCAGTATTTT. It translates to CATGEGSTDTQYF.

There are a few counts of this clonotype. The rearrangement links TRBV9 to TRBJ1-2, with D unresolved. Germline V lookup: CDR1 SGDLS, CDR2 YYNGEE. V was shortened by 1 base and J by 7 bases, with 8 bases between the two germline ends. The CDR3 has 12 amino acids. Here the CDR3 reads CASSVPRSGYTF. Written as DNA, the CDR3 is TGTGCCAGCAGCGTACCCCGGAGTGGCTACACCTTC.

This clonotype was found once. J is TRBJ1-4 and V is TRBV20-1; TRBD1 is a possible D gene (5 bases). The CDR3 extends over 15 amino acids. V lost 2 bases and J lost 8, with 18 bases in between. The germline V gene encodes CDR1 DFQATT and CDR2 SNEGSKA (reference sequence). This CDR3 is CSARPLQGLGEKLFF. CDR3 bases: TGCAGTGCTAGACCCCTCCAGGGTCTGGGGGAAAAACTGTTTTTT.

The CDR3 protein is CASGSGDNEQFF. Written as DNA, the CDR3 is TGTGCCAGCGGATCAGGAGACAATGAGCAGTTCTTC. The chain carries TRBV7-3 and TRBJ2-1; D is undetermined. The germline V and J ends were trimmed by 8 bases and 5 bases, with 10 bases remaining between them. CDR3 length equals 12 residues. The V gene's germline CDR1 is SGHTA and CDR2 FQGTGA.

In this sample, this clonotype turned up a few times. V gene TRBV10-1 combines with J gene TRBJ2-7, with D hard to call. The CDR3 length is 13 residues. Germline V lookup: CDR1 WNHNN, CDR2 SYGVQD (reference sequence). V was cut by 3 bases and J by 3 bases, with 9 bases left in between. CDR3 sequence: CASSDMVHYEQYF. The DNA for the CDR3 is TGCGCCAGCAGTGACATGGTCCACTACGAGCAGTACTTC.

The chain joins TRBV7-2 to TRBJ1-2; the match to TRBD1 covers 12 bases. The CDR3 runs to 19 residues. Per the germline V gene, CDR1 is SGHTA and CDR2 is FQGNSA. With V trimmed by 1 base and J by 3 bases, 12 bases remained unmatched. The DNA for the CDR3 is TGTGCCAGCAGCTTAGTTGTCCTGGGACAGGGGGCCGGCGACTATGGCTACACCTTC. It is translated as CASSLVVLGQGAGDYGYTF.

The chain carries TRBV29-1 and TRBJ2-1, with TRBD2 as a possible D gene (6 bases). Trimming removed 4 bases from V and 6 bases from J, with 16 bases in between. Germline CDR1 is SQVTM and CDR2 is ANQGSEA. The CDR3 is 14 residues long. DNA for the CDR3: TGCAGCGTTGTAGGACGGTCAGCGGGCAATGAGCAGTTCTTC. Its translation: CSVVGRSAGNEQFF.

In its sample, this clonotype was seen a few times. The rearrangement links TRBV29-1 to TRBJ2-1, with 11 positions matching TRBD2. CDR3 length: 15 residues. The V gene end was trimmed by 6 bases and the J gene end by 2 bases; junction bases not matched to a gene: 6. The germline gives CDR1 SQVTM, CDR2 ANQGSEA. The CDR3 nucleotides read TGCAGCGTCAAGACTAGCGGGGAAACCTACAATGAGCAGTTCTTC. The encoded protein is CSVKTSGETYNEQFF.

The sample holds a few counts of this clonotype. The genes are TRBV12-3 or TRBV12-4 and TRBJ2-1; 16 bases are a match to TRBD2. This CDR3 contains 19 residues. V trimming: 3 bases; J trimming: 0 bases; junction bases outside the gene matches: 5. The CDR3: CASSFRGLAGGSSYNEQFF. CDR3 coding DNA: TGTGCCAGCAGTTTTAGGGGACTAGCGGGGGGGAGCTCCTACAATGAGCAGTTCTTC.

In this sample, this clonotype turned up a few times. The chain is built from TRBV5-1 and TRBJ1-1; a possible D gene is TRBD1 (6 bases). In germline, CDR1 is SGHRS, CDR2 YFSETQ. Trimming removed 3 bases at V and 7 bases at J, with 13 bases between. The CDR3 contains 13 residues. The chain's CDR3 is CASSSRTALEAFF. The CDR3 coding sequence is TGCGCCAGCAGCTCGCGGACAGCGCTTGAAGCTTTCTTT. Supplemented by reference TRBV5-1 and TRBJ1-1, the full variable domain reads KAGVTQTPRYLIKTRGQQVTLSCSPISGHRSVSWYQQTPGQGLQFLFEYFSETQRNKGNFPGRFSGRQFSNSRSEMNVSTLELGDSALYLCASSSRTALEAFFGQGTRLTVV.

The chain links TRBV15 to TRBJ2-3; D unresolved. Looked up from germline, CDR1 is LNHNV and CDR2 is YYDKDF (reference sequence). V was trimmed by 2 bases and J by 0 bases, leaving 12 bases between them. The CDR3 has 16 amino acids. This chain's CDR3 is CATSRQLRHSTDTQYF. The CDR3 region has the DNA TGTGCCACCAGCAGACAACTACGACATAGCACAGATACGCAGTATTTT.

The V and J genes are TRBV11-2 and TRBJ2-3, with 9 positions matching TRBD1. With V trimmed by 0 bases and J by 6 bases, 16 bases remained unmatched. Germline CDR1 reads SGHAT; CDR2 reads FQNNGV. The CDR3 contains 19 residues. CDR3 bases: TGTGCCAGCAGCTTAGATGGGGTGACAGGGGGTCCGATCGTTGATACGCAGTATTTT. This encodes CASSLDGVTGGPIVDTQYF. The complete variable domain, with remaining parts taken from reference TRBV11-2 and TRBJ2-3, reads EAGVAQSPRYKIIEKRQSVAFWCNPISGHATLYWYQQILGQGPKLLIQFQNNGVVDDSQLPKDRFSAERLKGVDSTLKIQPAKLEDSAVYLCASSLDGVTGGPIVDTQYFGPGTRLTVL.

This chain joins TRBV29-1 and TRBJ2-2, with D possibly matching TRBD1 (6 bases). Looked up from germline, CDR1 is SQVTM and CDR2 is ANQGSEA. The V end lost 0 bases, the J end lost 1 base, and 9 bases lay between the germline ends. The CDR3 runs 15 residues. The CDR3 here is CSVEEGTKNTGELFF. CDR3 sequence (DNA): TGCAGCGTTGAAGAAGGGACAAAGAACACCGGGGAGCTGTTTTTT.

The chain uses TRBV7-2 and TRBJ2-3; 10 positions agree with TRBD2. The CDR3 has 19 residues. Trimming took 2 bases from V and 0 from J; bases not matched to a gene: 11. Germline assignment: CDR1 SGHTA and CDR2 FQGNSA. As DNA, the CDR3 is TGTGCCAGCAGCTTACGAAGTGCCCGGACTAGCGGAAGCACAGATACGCAGTATTTT. Protein: CASSLRSARTSGSTDTQYF. Supplemented by reference TRBV7-2 and TRBJ2-3, the full variable domain reads GAGVSQSPSNKVTEKGKDVELRCDPISGHTALYWYRQSLGQGLEFLIYFQGNSAPDKSGLPSDRFSAERTGGSVSTLTIQRTQQEDSAVYLCASSLRSARTSGSTDTQYFGPGTRLTVL.

The chain has TRBV6-5 and TRBJ1-2; a possible D gene is TRBD1 (6 bases). This CDR3 region has 15 residues. The germline V gene has CDR1 MNHEY and CDR2 SVGAGI. Trimming removed 2 bases from V and 4 bases from J, with 14 bases in between. The CDR3 region is CASSYGGSTSYGYTF. The DNA for the CDR3 is TGTGCCAGCAGTTACGGGGGCAGCACTAGCTATGGCTACACCTTC.

V is TRBV7-9 and J is TRBJ2-5; 10 bases are shared with TRBD2. In germline, CDR1 is SEHNR, CDR2 FQNEAQ (reference sequence). V dropped 2 bases and J dropped 1; count of bases not matched to a gene: 13. This CDR3 has 19 amino acids. The CDR3 spells CASSLPRAPSGGFQETQYF. The CDR3 DNA sequence: TGTGCCAGCAGCTTACCCCGAGCCCCTAGCGGGGGCTTCCAAGAGACCCAGTACTTC.

The V call is TRBV20-1, the J call TRBJ1-6; the D gene is possibly TRBD1 (6 bases). V lost 8 bases to trimming and J lost 6 bases, with 23 bases between them. This CDR3 is 16 amino acids long. CDR1 is DFQATT and CDR2 is SNEGSKA in the germline V gene (reference sequence). The CDR3 sequence: CSTIEQGLNSNSPLHF. CDR3 bases: TGCAGTACTATCGAACAGGGACTCAATTCTAATTCACCCCTCCACTTT.

This clonotype has a handful of counts. The chain employs TRBV20-1 and TRBJ2-1; D is undetermined. This CDR3 is 12 amino acids long. The V gene's germline CDR1 is DFQATT and CDR2 SNEGSKA (reference sequence). Trimming took off 0 bases at V and 7 bases at J, with 7 bases between the two ends. The CDR3 DNA sequence: TGCAGTGCTAGAGAATGGCAGAATGAGCAGTTCTTC. Encoded protein: CSAREWQNEQFF.

V gene TRBV11-2 combines with J gene TRBJ2-5, with 11 bases that match TRBD2. The CDR3 runs 15 residues. Per the germline V gene, CDR1 is SGHAT and CDR2 is FQNNGV. V shed 5 bases, J shed 4 bases, and the junction held 6 bases outside the gene matches. The chain's CDR3 is CASSAGLAERETQYF. DNA of the CDR3: TGTGCCAGCAGCGCGGGACTAGCGGAACGAGAGACCCAGTACTTC.

The table lists this clonotype with a few counts. The chain employs TRBV10-3 and TRBJ2-7; tentative D call: TRBD1 (6 bases). The germline V and J ends were trimmed by 3 bases and 5 bases, with 17 bases remaining between them. CDR3 length: 15 residues. Germline V CDR1 and CDR2: ENHRY, SYGVKD. The CDR3 DNA follows: TGTGCCATCAGTGACTATAAAAAACAGGGAAACGAGCAGTACTTC. Its translation is CAISDYKKQGNEQYF.

In its sample, this clonotype was seen a few times. The chain links TRBV7-2 to TRBJ2-7, with a tentative D call TRBD2 (5 bases). Near its end, the DNA agrees better with TRBJ2-5, so the J call may be wrong. CDR3 length equals 13 residues. CDR1 and CDR2 (germline): SGHTA, FQGNSA. CDR3 protein: CASNPGGGETQYF. In DNA, the CDR3 is TGTGCCAGCAACCCCGGTGGCGGGGAGACCCAGTACTTC.

The chain couples TRBV29-1 to TRBJ2-2; D ambiguous. This CDR3 spans 12 amino acids. The V gene lost 7 bases and the J gene lost 5 bases, with 11 bases spanning the gap. Germline V gene lookup returns CDR1 SQVTM and CDR2 ANQGSEA. CDR3 coding DNA: TGCAGCGCTAGGTACGGGACCGGGGAGCTGTTTTTT. As protein: CSARYGTGELFF.

The CDR3 is CASGQSSQGQYF. CDR3 sequence (DNA): TGTGCCAGCGGGCAGAGCTCTCAGGGGCAGTACTTC. The chain joins TRBV2 to TRBJ2-7, with D possibly TRBD1 on 5 matching bases. CDR3 length: 12 amino acids. V was clipped by 8 bases and J by 9 bases, with 17 bases between them. Germline V gene sequence: CDR1 SNHLY, CDR2 FYNNEI.